This T cell receptor (beta chain) was obtained from a study of tumor-infiltrating lymphocytes in primary liver carcinoma. Across the study: The study enrolled male and female patients aged 30 to 69 years.

The input was about 490 ng total RNA; TCR beta cDNA was made from it with a constant-region primer. Amplification in three nested multiplex PCR rounds with slightly modified ARM-PCR gave rise to TCR beta libraries. With TRBV1-TRBV30 forward primers and a C-beta reverse primer, the first two PCR rounds were run for approximately 10 cycles each. TCRdb processed the multiplex PCR reads anew with MiXCR; each CDR3 protein has one entry. The profile covers roughly 25,000 distinct CDR3 sequences, with over 65% appearing a single time and around 45% taken by the ten largest. On this clonotype: Antigen: not known. Sequence at one end of the junction differs from germline and may be a read error.

Co-extracted RNA and DNA came from around 18-30 mg of unsorted bulk tissue. The cohort consisted of patients whose primary liver carcinoma was surgically resected. Sampling targeted five separate regions of each tumor, which included the tumor centre. Germline V lookup: CDR1 MNHNY, CDR2 SVGAGI (reference sequence). The CDR3 has 14 amino acids. Study-wide results and limits: Against blood, tumors held a significantly higher top-250-clone fraction (p = 0.039).

This TCR was sampled from a man aged 40-49 years with primary liver carcinoma and hepatitis B virus infection. Material for sequencing was liver tumor tissue from sampling region 3. The subset denotes: tumor region T3, left-lateral pole. The J gene is TRBJ2-7, the V gene TRBV6-6, with TRBD2 matching 9 bases. CDR3 in DNA: TGTCCCAGCAGCGGTGGAGCGGGAGGTATCGGGCAGTACTTC. This encodes CPSSGGAGGIGQYF.